These T cell receptor beta chains were read from a single sample in a study of shared clonotypes between healthy human individuals. Clones were read by immunoSEQ multiplex PCR, and TCRdb kept only the in-frame ones, dropping some. The data hold fewer than 2.5 million clones, with roughly 93% observed a single time. Sequences were obtained from naive CD4+ T cells from PBMCs. The receptors originated from a young man in good health. Some clones in this sample may be carry-over from other donors' samples. Each CDR3 is given with its conserved first and last residue. Each record gives: clone size, D gene, J gene, V gene, CDR3 DNA, CDR3 protein. D genes are given only for firm matches. Not every row has a clone size; where given, it reads once, few, many or a size class.

-,TRBD1,TRBJ2-1,TRBV2,TGTGCCAGCAGGAAGACAGGGGTCGATGAGCAGTTCTTC,CASRKTGVDEQFF
-,-,TRBJ2-5,TRBV18,TGTGCCAGCTCACCACCCGGAGGACTGGTCCAAGAGACCCAGTACTTC,CASSPPGGLVQETQYF
-,TRBD2,TRBJ2-1,TRBV7-9,TGTGCCAGCAGCGGGCGACTAGCCGCCTCCTACAATGAGCAGTTCTTC,CASSGRLAASYNEQFF
-,TRBD1,TRBJ2-2,TRBV4-1,TGCGCCAGCAGCCATGGACAGGGGACCGGGGAGCTGTTTTTT,CASSHGQGTGELFF
-,-,TRBJ2-3,TRBV5-1,TGCGCCAGCAGCTTGGGATCACAGGGAGATACGCAGTATTTT,CASSLGSQGDTQYF
-,-,TRBJ2-2,TRBV9,TGTGCCAGCAGCCCCCGACCAGGGCCCGGGGAGCTGTTTTTT,CASSPRPGPGELFF
few,-,TRBJ2-7,TRBV7-2,TGTGCCAGCAGCTTAGTCTTCTTAAGCTCCTACGAGCAGTACTTC,CASSLVFLSSYEQYF
-,TRBD2,TRBJ2-7,TRBV7-9,TGTGCCAGCAGCTTAGATGGGACTAGCGGGTACGAGCAGTACTTC,CASSLDGTSGYEQYF
-,-,TRBJ2-5,TRBV15,TGTGCCACCAGCAGAGAGACTTTGGCCCAGTACTTC,CATSRETLAQYF
once,-,TRBJ1-1,TRBV28,TGTGCCAGCAGTTTAGGGACCCCAGTCTCCCCCGAAGCTTTCTTT,CASSLGTPVSPEAFF
-,-,TRBJ1-2,TRBV13,TGTGCCAGCAGCTTAGCTTCAACAGCGTATGGCTACACCTTC,CASSLASTAYGYTF
-,TRBD2,TRBJ2-4,TRBV7-2,TGTGCCAGCAGCTTGGGACTAGCGGGAGCTGGTGGAAACATTCAGTACTTC,CASSLGLAGAGGNIQYF
-,-,TRBJ2-5,TRBV11-3,TGTGCCAGCAGCTCCGGGGGACTGGCAAAAGAGACCCAGTACTTC,CASSSGGLAKETQYF
-,TRBD2,TRBJ2-1,TRBV19,TGTGCCAGTAAGGGCGGGAGGGTAGGATATGAGCAGTTCTTC,CASKGGRVGYEQFF
-,-,TRBJ1-5,TRBV5-3,TGTGCCAGAAGCTGGGGCTCCCAGCCCCAGCATTTT,CARSWGSQPQHF
-,TRBD2,TRBJ2-7,TRBV6-5,TGTGCCAGCAGGGTAAAAGCGGGACTCTCCTACGAGCAGTACTTC,CASRVKAGLSYEQYF
-,TRBD1,TRBJ1-2,TRBV28,TGTGCCAGCAAGGAACGACAGGGGGCTCAGGGCTACACCTTC,CASKERQGAQGYTF
-,-,TRBJ2-3,TRBV18,TGTGCCAGCTCACTGAACTTGGGGCGCACAGATACGCAGTATTTT,CASSLNLGRTDTQYF
-,-,TRBJ2-3,TRBV14,TGTGCCAGCAGCCACCACTCAGATACGCAGTATTTT,CASSHHSDTQYF
once,TRBD1,TRBJ2-7,TRBV19,TGTGCCAGTAGCCTGGGGGACAGGGTGGTCGAGCAGTACTTC,CASSLGDRVVEQYF
-,-,TRBJ2-2,TRBV6-5,TGTGCCAGCAGTTACTCCCCCGGGAGCACCGGGGAGCTGTTTTTT,CASSYSPGSTGELFF
-,-,TRBJ1-3,TRBV28,TGTGCCAGCAGGATGAGCTCTGGAAACACCATATATTTT,CASRMSSGNTIYF
-,-,TRBJ1-4,TRBV28,TGTGCCAGCAGTTTGGGCGGGGCGGAAAAACTGTTTTTT,CASSLGGAEKLFF
-,TRBD2,TRBJ2-3,TRBV5-1,TGCGCCAGCAAACAAGCGGGAGGTTCTAGCACAGATACGCAGTATTTT,CASKQAGGSSTDTQYF
-,-,TRBJ2-7,TRBV15,TGTGCCACCAGCCTCAGTAGGGGCTACGAGCAGTACTTC,CATSLSRGYEQYF
-,-,TRBJ1-1,TRBV28,TGTGCCAGCAGCCCGGCCCGGGGGAACACTGAAGCTTTCTTT,CASSPARGNTEAFF
-,TRBD2,TRBJ2-5,TRBV6-5,TGTGCCAGCAGTTACTCGGGCGGGAGGTGGGAGACCCAGTACTTC,CASSYSGGRWETQYF
-,-,TRBJ2-7,TRBV28,TGTGCCAGCAGTTCCTTCTACGAGCAGTACTTC,CASSSFYEQYF
-,-,TRBJ2-1,TRBV29-1,TGCAGCGCTGGCGCAGCCTACAATGAGCAGTTCTTC,CSAGAAYNEQFF
-,TRBD1,TRBJ1-2,TRBV28,TGTGCCAGCAGTTCCCCAGGGGGCGCCGACTATGGCTACACCTTC,CASSSPGGADYGYTF
-,TRBD2,TRBJ2-7,TRBV11-2,TGTGCCAGCAGCTTAACGGCGGGAGCGGCCTACGAGCAGTACTTC,CASSLTAGAAYEQYF
-,-,TRBJ1-1,TRBV5-1,TGCGCCAGCAGCTTGGAACAAGGGGAAGCTTTCTTT,CASSLEQGEAFF
-,TRBD2,TRBJ2-7,TRBV7-2,TGTGCCAGCGCGGTAGCGGGAGGTTTTTCCTACGAGCAGTACTTC,CASAVAGGFSYEQYF
-,-,TRBJ1-1,TRBV5-1,TGCGCCAGCCATGACAGGACGAACACTGAAGCTTTCTTT,CASHDRTNTEAFF
-,-,TRBJ1-2,TRBV28,TGTGCCAGCAGCTATCCCCCAGCGTATGGCTACACCTTC,CASSYPPAYGYTF
-,-,TRBJ1-1,TRBV5-1,TGCGCCAGCAGCTGGACCTACGAAAGCACTGAAGCTTTCTTT,CASSWTYESTEAFF
-,-,TRBJ2-7,TRBV18,TGTGCCAGCTCACCACCGATAAGGGCAGACTACGAGCAGTACTTC,CASSPPIRADYEQYF
-,-,TRBJ1-1,TRBV27,TGTGCCAGCAGTTTGGGACCCTCCAGGGACATGAACACTGAAGCTTTCTTT,CASSLGPSRDMNTEAFF
-,TRBD1,TRBJ2-1,TRBV11-2,TGTGCCAGCAGCTTAGAACTGACAGGGTCATGGAATGAGCAGTTCTTC,CASSLELTGSWNEQFF
-,-,TRBJ2-5,TRBV6-6,TGTGCCAGCAGCACCCCAAGGGTTCGGGAGACCCAGTACTTC,CASSTPRVRETQYF
-,-,TRBJ1-4,TRBV18,TGTGCCAGCTCACCAGGGATAAATGAAAAACTGTTTTTT,CASSPGINEKLFF
-,-,TRBJ1-1,TRBV5-1,TGCGCCAGCAGCTTGGCGATCCTCGGGAACACTGAAGCTTTCTTT,CASSLAILGNTEAFF
-,-,TRBJ1-5,TRBV5-1,TGCGCCAGCAGCTTCTTTGGCGATCAGCCCCAGCATTTT,CASSFFGDQPQHF
few,-,TRBJ1-1,TRBV28,TGTGCCAGCCGTTGGGGTAACACTGAAGCTTTCTTT,CASRWGNTEAFF
-,-,TRBJ2-6,TRBV9,TGTGCCAGCAGCGTTTTCGGGGACTCTGGGGCCAACGTCCTGACTTTC,CASSVFGDSGANVLTF
once,TRBD2,TRBJ2-7,TRBV14,TGTGCCAGCAGCCACCTAGGAGCGGGAGGTTTGAGGGAGCAGTACTTC,CASSHLGAGGLREQYF
-,TRBD1,TRBJ2-3,TRBV28,TGTGCCAGCAGTTTAGCTAAGACAGGGGCGGATACGCAGTATTTT,CASSLAKTGADTQYF
once,TRBD2,TRBJ2-1,TRBV7-8,TGTGCCAGCAGGCCCGGGAGTGGAGCGGGGGAGCAGTTCTTC,CASRPGSGAGEQFF
-,-,TRBJ1-2,TRBV20-1,TGCAGTGCTAGACAGGCTTATGGCTACACCTTC,CSARQAYGYTF
-,TRBD1,TRBJ2-1,TRBV5-4,TGTGCCAGCAGCCGGGGACAGGGTTTCGATGAGCAGTTCTTC,CASSRGQGFDEQFF
-,TRBD2,TRBJ2-1,TRBV5-5,TGTGCCAGCCGTCGGACGAGCGGGGGGTGGAATGAGCAGTTCTTC,CASRRTSGGWNEQFF
-,-,TRBJ2-5,TRBV7-9,TGTGCCAGCAGCTTAGCTGGACACCAAGAGACCCAGTACTTC,CASSLAGHQETQYF